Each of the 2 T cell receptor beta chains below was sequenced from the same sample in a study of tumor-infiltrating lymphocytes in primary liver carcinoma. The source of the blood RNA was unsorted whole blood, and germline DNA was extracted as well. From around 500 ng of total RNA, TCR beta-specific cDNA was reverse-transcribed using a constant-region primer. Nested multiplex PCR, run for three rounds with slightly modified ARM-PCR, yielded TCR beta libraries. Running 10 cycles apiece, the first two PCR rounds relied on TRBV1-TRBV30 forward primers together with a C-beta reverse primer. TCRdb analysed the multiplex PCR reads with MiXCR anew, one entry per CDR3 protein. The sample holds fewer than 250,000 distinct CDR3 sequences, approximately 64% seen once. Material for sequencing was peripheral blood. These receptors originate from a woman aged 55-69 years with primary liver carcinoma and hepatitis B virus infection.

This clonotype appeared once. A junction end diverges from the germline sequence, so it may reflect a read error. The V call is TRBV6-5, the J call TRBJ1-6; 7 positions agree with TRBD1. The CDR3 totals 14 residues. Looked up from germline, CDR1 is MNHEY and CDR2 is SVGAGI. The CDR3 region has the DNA TGTGGCAGCAAGACGACAGGGAATAATTCACCCCTCCACTTT. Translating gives CGSKTTGNNSPLHF.

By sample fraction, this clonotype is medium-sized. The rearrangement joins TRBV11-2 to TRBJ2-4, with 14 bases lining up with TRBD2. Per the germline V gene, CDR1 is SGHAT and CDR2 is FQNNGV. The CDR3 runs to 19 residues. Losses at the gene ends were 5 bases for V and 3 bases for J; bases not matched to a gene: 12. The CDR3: CASSPRLAGGPRIKNIQYF. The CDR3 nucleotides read TGTGCCAGCAGCCCTCGACTAGCGGGAGGGCCTCGGATCAAAAACATTCAGTACTTC.